Below are 13 T cell receptor beta chains sequenced from a single sample in a study of cytomegalovirus exposure and HLA in healthy donors. The PCR employed 60 Vbeta primers together with 13 Jbeta primers. The protocol was immunoSEQ multiplex PCR, while the TCRdb copy is restricted to in-frame clones and leaves out a portion. Here the sample spans under 200,000 clones, 75% to 85% being singletons. What was sequenced was PBMCs. The receptors shown here come from a woman aged 25-40 years in good health and CMV-seropositive.

This chain uses TRBV6-1 with TRBJ2-7, with 9 positions matching TRBD2. Germline V gene lookup returns CDR1 MNHNS and CDR2 SASEGT. CDR3 size: 15 residues. V shed 3 bases and J 6 bases; nucleotides not matched to a gene: 9. Written as DNA, the CDR3 is TGTGCCAGCAGTGACACCGGCGGGGGGGCCTTCGAGCAGTACTTC. This sequence encodes CASSDTGGGAFEQYF.

V and J are TRBV5-1 and TRBJ2-7; 10 nucleotides match TRBD1. J gave up 0 bases and V 0 bases, and 6 bases lay outside the gene matches. The CDR3 runs to 17 residues. CDR1 is SGHRS, CDR2 YFSETQ, per germline. The CDR3 DNA sequence: TGCGCCAGCAGCTTGGGACCGGGACAGGGGCGCTCCTACGAGCAGTACTTC. Translating gives CASSLGPGQGRSYEQYF.

This chain connects TRBV30 to TRBJ1-3, with D tentatively TRBD1 (5 bases). The germline V and J ends were trimmed by 6 bases and 3 bases, with 18 bases remaining between them. The germline V gene has CDR1 GTSNPN and CDR2 SVGIG (reference sequence). CDR3 length equals 15 residues. The CDR3 region is CACPGGPGHGNTIYF. The CDR3 DNA is TGTGCCTGCCCCGGGGGTCCCGGGCATGGAAACACCATATATTTT.

The chain combines TRBV19 with TRBJ1-1; tentative D call: TRBD1 (6 bases). This CDR3 region has 19 residues. Trimming stripped 7 bases from V and 1 base from J, with 28 bases between. Germline CDR1 LNHDA, CDR2 SQIVND (reference sequence). As DNA, the CDR3 is TGTGCCAGTAACCCTATCGTCCTGAAGGCCGGGACACCGAACACTGAAGCTTTCTTT. Translation gives CASNPIVLKAGTPNTEAFF.

Of note for this clone: Other DNA sequences in this specimen translate into the identical CDR3. The genes are TRBV5-1 and TRBJ1-1, with D tentatively TRBD1 (6 bases). The CDR3 runs 15 residues. Germline loops: CDR1 SGHRS, CDR2 YFSETQ. Trimming shortened V by 6 bases and J by 3 bases, and 18 bases separated the two germline ends. The CDR3 region is CASNPLGGGDTEAFF. Here the CDR3 DNA reads TGCGCCAGCAACCCGCTGGGAGGGGGTGACACTGAAGCTTTCTTT.

This clone was picked up one time. The chain joins TRBV19 to TRBJ1-5; 8 positions agree with TRBD1. The CDR3 is made up of 16 amino acids. The V and J ends lost 2 bases and 7 bases, in that order; junction bases with no gene match: 10. Germline V gene lookup returns CDR1 LNHDA and CDR2 SQIVND (reference sequence). The CDR3 loop reads CASSITLGTGWQPQHF. CDR3 DNA: TGTGCCAGTAGTATAACACTAGGGACAGGCTGGCAGCCCCAGCATTTT. The full variable domain, with the rest looked up from reference TRBV19 and TRBJ1-5, is DGGITQSPKYLFRKEGQNVTLSCEQNLNHDAMYWYRQDPGQGLRLIYYSQIVNDFQKGDIAEGYSVSREKKESFPLTVTSAQKNPTAFYLCASSITLGTGWQPQHFGDGTRLSIL.

This clone was observed a few times. The chain links TRBV7-2 to TRBJ1-5, with D hard to call. Trimming stripped 6 bases from V and 2 bases from J, with 14 bases between. This CDR3 has 15 amino acids. The germline CDR1 and CDR2 sequences are SGHTA and FQGNSA. Here the CDR3 DNA reads TGTGCCAGCAGACTAGGCACAGCTCGCAATCAGCCCCAGCATTTT. Translating gives CASRLGTARNQPQHF.

This chain connects TRBV4-3 to TRBJ2-7; D remains ambiguous. Germline V gene data show CDR1 as LGHNA and CDR2 as YSLEER. The V gene lost 0 bases and the J gene lost 2 bases, with 14 bases spanning the gap. The CDR3 sequence is 16 residues long. The CDR3 is CASSQDAATPAYEQYF. Written as DNA, the CDR3 is TGCGCCAGCAGCCAAGATGCGGCCACACCCGCCTACGAGCAGTACTTC.

This chain connects TRBV5-5 to TRBJ2-7; 8 positions agree with TRBD2. This CDR3 has 14 residues. V was pared by 0 bases and J by 2 bases, with 1 base of the junction left unmatched. In germline, CDR1 is SGHKS, CDR2 YYEKEE (reference sequence). CDR3 in DNA: TGTGCCAGCAGCTTGGCGGGAGGGCCCTACGAGCAGTACTTC. It specifies CASSLAGGPYEQYF.

V gene TRBV28 combines with J gene TRBJ1-2; D might be TRBD1 (6 bases). Germline loops: CDR1 MDHEN, CDR2 SYDVKM. This CDR3 contains 15 residues. Trimming removed 2 bases from V and 0 bases from J, with 10 bases in between. In nucleotides, the CDR3 is TGTGCCAGCAGTTTACTCAGGGGAACTAACTATGGCTACACCTTC. Protein: CASSLLRGTNYGYTF.

This chain joins TRBV6-1 and TRBJ2-1, with TRBD1 identical over 7 bases. Germline assignment: CDR1 MNHNS and CDR2 SASEGT. Germline trimming cut 7 bases from V and 4 bases from J; bases unmatched to any gene: 7. The CDR3 is 14 amino acids. The CDR3 DNA follows: TGTGCCAGCACCCCGGGACAGCATTACAATGAGCAGTTCTTC. Translated, it gives CASTPGQHYNEQFF.

There are a few counts of this clone. The rearrangement links TRBV2 to TRBJ2-5, with 9 positions matching TRBD1. The CDR3 has 15 residues. CDR1 and CDR2 (germline): SNHLY, FYNNEI. V gave up 8 bases and J gave up 2 bases; unmatched junction bases: 9. The CDR3 bases are TGTGCCAGCGGGGGACAGGGCTTGAGGCAAGAGACCCAGTACTTC. This gives the protein CASGGQGLRQETQYF.

V usage is TRBV9 and J usage is TRBJ2-3; 9 bases agree with TRBD2. Germline assignment: CDR1 SGDLS and CDR2 YYNGEE. With 0 bases clipped from V and 5 bases from J, the junction kept 7 bases outside the gene matches. The CDR3 contains 16 residues. CDR3 bases: TGTGCCAGCAGCGTAGTGCTTAGCGGGGGAAAAGATACGCAGTATTTT. Protein: CASSVVLSGGKDTQYF.